These 21 T cell receptor beta chains came from one sample sequenced in a study of blood T cell repertoires in COVID-19. Repertoires were generated with immunoSEQ multiplex PCR, while TCRdb's copy carries only in-frame clones and drops some. The repertoire includes 130,000 or so clones, approximately 90% of them detected once, and approximately 2.5% sits in the top ten. Sequencing input: peripheral blood. The receptors stem from a human donor with COVID-19, enrolled during active disease. The donor label of this sample is uncertain.

This clone was counted once. The V call is TRBV11-3, the J call TRBJ2-5; 9 bases match TRBD2. In germline, CDR1 is SGHNT, CDR2 YENEEA. CDR3 length: 20 amino acids. The ends lost 6 bases at V and 2 bases at J; junction bases unmatched: 22. The CDR3 sequence: CASSFTRGLAGLVRQETQYF. CDR3 DNA: TGTGCCAGCAGTTTCACTAGAGGCCTAGCGGGACTAGTGCGGCAAGAGACCCAGTACTTC.

The rearrangement joins TRBV2 to TRBJ2-1; 8 bases are a match to TRBD2. Germline values: CDR1 SNHLY, CDR2 FYNNEI. Trimming at V came to 10 bases and at J to 0 bases, leaving 2 bases not matched to a gene. The CDR3 contains 13 residues. In DNA, the CDR3 is TGTGCCACCAGCGGGAGCTCCTACAATGAGCAGTTCTTC. It codes for CATSGSSYNEQFF.

The chain employs TRBV30 and TRBJ1-1; possible D gene TRBD1, 6 bases. Per germline, CDR1 GTSNPN and CDR2 SVGIG (reference sequence). The CDR3 extends over 15 amino acids. V dropped 8 bases and J dropped 2 bases, with 21 bases sitting between them. The DNA of the CDR3 is TGTGCCCGGTGTGGGGACAAGGGGGTAAACACTGAAGCTTTCTTT. The encoded protein is CARCGDKGVNTEAFF.

V usage is TRBV7-2 and J usage is TRBJ1-2; D unclear. The CDR3 covers 14 residues. V lost 2 bases and J 10 bases, leaving 17 bases between the germline ends. Germline V gene lookup returns CDR1 SGHTA and CDR2 FQGNSA. The CDR3 spells CASSLKIGPEVYTF. CDR3 sequence (DNA): TGTGCCAGCAGCTTAAAAATAGGCCCTGAGGTCTACACCTTC.

The genes are TRBV7-7 and TRBJ1-6; 8 nucleotides agree with TRBD1. Germline V gene sequence: CDR1 SSHAT, CDR2 FNYEAQ (reference sequence). The CDR3 is 18 amino acids. V shed 4 bases and J 1 base; nucleotides not matched to a gene: 9. The CDR3 protein is CASSSDREFCSYNSPLHF. Here the CDR3 DNA reads TGTGCCAGCAGCTCGGACAGGGAGTTTTGTTCCTATAATTCACCCCTCCACTTT.

This chain connects TRBV23-1 to TRBJ2-7, with 8 bases that match TRBD2. TRBV23-1 is labeled an ORF, and its function is uncertain. CDR3 length: 18 amino acids. Losses at the gene ends were 0 bases for V and 3 bases for J; bases not matched to a gene: 13. The CDR3, as DNA: TGCGCCAGCAGTCAATCATCCCTCCGGGGGGGACTTTACTACGAGCAGTACTTC. Encoded protein: CASSQSSLRGGLYYEQYF.

V usage is TRBV3-1 (or the pseudogene TRBV3-2) and J usage is TRBJ1-1; 7 bases map to TRBD1. This CDR3 region has 14 residues. J was trimmed by 3 bases and V by 4 bases; bases with no gene match: 5. Germline V CDR1 and CDR2: LGHDT, YNNKEL (reference sequence). The CDR3 nucleotides read TGTGCCAGCAGCCTCGGACAGGAAGACACTGAAGCTTTCTTT. It translates to CASSLGQEDTEAFF.

This clone was observed a handful of times. This chain uses TRBV9 with TRBJ1-1, with a tentative D call TRBD1 (5 bases). Trimming took off 4 bases at V and 7 bases at J, with 14 bases between the two ends. The length of the CDR3 is 13 residues. Germline CDR1 and CDR2: SGDLS and YYNGEE. DNA for the CDR3: TGTGCCAGCAGCCCCAACCCCGACAGTGAAGCTTTCTTT. Protein product: CASSPNPDSEAFF.

The chain couples TRBV7-9 to TRBJ2-7; D gene uncertain. Germline V gene data show CDR1 as SEHNR and CDR2 as FQNEAQ (reference sequence). The CDR3 extends over 14 amino acids. Trimming took 1 base from V and 5 from J, leaving 12 bases between them. CDR3 sequence reads: CASSLVNSWDEQYF. The CDR3 DNA is TGTGCCAGCAGCTTAGTTAACAGTTGGGACGAGCAGTACTTC.

The chain has TRBV20-1 and TRBJ1-4; D possibly corresponds to TRBD1 (5 bases). Deletions cut 3 bases from V and 8 bases from J, with 13 bases between. The CDR3 has 13 residues. Germline V gene data show CDR1 as DFQATT and CDR2 as SNEGSKA (reference sequence). The CDR3 region has the DNA TGCAGTGCTAGTCCGGGGGGAGGCGAAAAACTGTTTTTT. Translated: CSASPGGGEKLFF.

V is TRBV12-3 or TRBV12-4 and J is TRBJ2-5, with D unresolved. The CDR3 loop spans 13 amino acids. Trimming took 6 bases from V and 5 from J, leaving 13 bases between them. CDR3 protein: CASSFNPRETQYF. The CDR3 bases are TGTGCCAGCAGCTTTAACCCTCGGGAGACCCAGTACTTC.

This sequence joins TRBV5-1 and TRBJ2-3, with 11 nucleotides matching TRBD2. CDR3 length: 17 amino acids. Germline CDR1 is SGHRS and CDR2 is YFSETQ. V dropped 0 bases and J dropped 5; count of bases not matched to a gene: 8. In DNA, the CDR3 is TGCGCCAGCAGCTTGGGACTAGCGGGGCGCTTGGGAGATACGCAGTATTTT. The encoded protein is CASSLGLAGRLGDTQYF.

This clone was observed a handful of times. The CDR3 is CASSVSGISYEQYF. The CDR3 DNA reads as TGTGCCAGCAGCGTTAGCGGGATCTCCTACGAGCAGTACTTC. V is TRBV9 and J is TRBJ2-7; TRBD2 matches at 8 bases. This CDR3 region has 14 residues. V lost 2 bases and J lost 0; bases outside the gene matches: 1. Germline V gene sequence: CDR1 SGDLS, CDR2 YYNGEE.

The chain has TRBV25-1 and TRBJ2-7, with TRBD1 matching 9 bases. The CDR3 runs 14 residues. Germline values: CDR1 MGHDK, CDR2 SYGVNS. J gave up 5 bases and V 1 base, and 3 bases lay outside the gene matches. The CDR3 here is CASSELGTGNEQYF. The DNA of the CDR3 is TGTGCCAGCAGTGAATTGGGGACAGGGAACGAGCAGTACTTC.

This sequence joins TRBV5-1 and TRBJ1-6; TRBD1 aligns across 9 bases. CDR1 SGHRS and CDR2 YFSETQ come from the germline V gene. The CDR3 covers 15 residues. The junction had 3 bases not matched to a gene; V was cut back by 2 bases and J by 6 bases. The CDR3 nucleotides read TGCGCCAGCAGCTTTGTGGACAGGGGTAATTCACCCCTCCACTTT. Its translation is CASSFVDRGNSPLHF.

V and J are TRBV6-5 and TRBJ1-2; tentatively, D is TRBD1 (6 bases). CDR1 is MNHEY, CDR2 SVGAGI, per germline. V was trimmed by 6 bases and J by 1 base, leaving 12 bases between them. This CDR3 spans 14 amino acids. Here the CDR3 DNA reads TGTGCCAGCAGGCCACCGGACAGTAACTATGGCTACACCTTC. Amino acids: CASRPPDSNYGYTF.

V and J are TRBV5-6 and TRBJ1-1; D gene uncertain. Deletions cut 1 base from V and 1 base from J, with 8 bases between. From germline, CDR1 is SGHDT and CDR2 YYEEEE. The CDR3 totals 14 residues. The CDR3 DNA reads TGTGCCAGCAGCTTGAACGGGAAGAACACTGAAGCTTTCTTT. This encodes CASSLNGKNTEAFF.

This clone was seen only once. In nucleotides, the CDR3 is TGTGCCAGCAGCCAAGGGCCTTCGAACACCTTC. Its translation is CASSQGPSNTF. The rearrangement uses TRBV4-2 and TRBJ1-2, with D unclear. The CDR3 totals 11 residues. Germline CDR1 is LGHNA and CDR2 is YNFKEQ. With 1 base removed from V and 12 bases from J, the gap between germline ends came to 9 bases.

The count of this clone is one. The V and J genes are TRBV9 and TRBJ2-7; 10 bases map to TRBD2. CDR3 length: 15 residues. Germline values: CDR1 SGDLS, CDR2 YYNGEE. V lost 3 bases and J lost 1; bases outside the gene matches: 4. CDR3 in amino acids: CASSAGTSASYEQYF. The CDR3 nucleotides read TGTGCCAGCAGCGCAGGGACTAGCGCGTCCTACGAGCAGTACTTC.

This chain uses TRBV29-1 with TRBJ1-2, with 10 bases identical to TRBD1. CDR3 length: 14 residues. Trimming at V came to 7 bases and at J to 4 bases, leaving 9 bases not matched to a gene. Per the germline V gene, CDR1 is SQVTM and CDR2 is ANQGSEA. The CDR3 DNA follows: TGCAGCGGTGGGACAGGGGTAGGGGTCTATGGCTACACCTTC. It encodes CSGGTGVGVYGYTF.

This chain joins TRBV18 and TRBJ2-7; 7 positions match TRBD2. Germline CDR1 KGHSH, CDR2 LQKENI. V dropped 0 bases and J dropped 3; count of bases not matched to a gene: 2. The CDR3 length is 14 residues. As DNA, the CDR3 is TGTGCCAGCTCACCACCGGCGGGGGACTACGAGCAGTACTTC. Its protein product is CASSPPAGDYEQYF. Based on the CDR3 plus reference TRBV18 and TRBJ2-7, the full variable domain is NAGVMQNPRHLVRRRGQEARLRCSPMKGHSHVYWYRQLPEEGLKFMVYLQKENIIDESGMPKERFSAEFPKEGPSILRIQQVVRGDSAAYFCASSPPAGDYEQYFGPGTRLTVT.